This T cell receptor (beta chain) stems from a study of blood T cell repertoires in COVID-19. The protocol was immunoSEQ multiplex PCR, while the TCRdb copy is restricted to in-frame clones and leaves out a portion. This table has roughly 300,000 clones, approximately 90% appearing once. In terms of age and location, participants ranged from roughly 18 to 89 years and lived in roughly 22 US areas. The CDR3 sequence is 14 residues long. Trimming removed 1 base at V and 7 bases at J, with 13 bases between. Germline loops: CDR1 MDHEN, CDR2 SYDVKM. This sequence originates from a woman aged 40 to 50 with acute COVID-19. V usage is TRBV28 and J usage is TRBJ1-2; D gene uncertain. Sample: PBMCs or T cells enriched from blood (not recorded which). The chain's CDR3 is CASSLLSAGSGYTF. The CDR3 DNA reads TGTGCCAGCAGTTTATTATCGGCCGGGAGTGGCTACACCTTC.